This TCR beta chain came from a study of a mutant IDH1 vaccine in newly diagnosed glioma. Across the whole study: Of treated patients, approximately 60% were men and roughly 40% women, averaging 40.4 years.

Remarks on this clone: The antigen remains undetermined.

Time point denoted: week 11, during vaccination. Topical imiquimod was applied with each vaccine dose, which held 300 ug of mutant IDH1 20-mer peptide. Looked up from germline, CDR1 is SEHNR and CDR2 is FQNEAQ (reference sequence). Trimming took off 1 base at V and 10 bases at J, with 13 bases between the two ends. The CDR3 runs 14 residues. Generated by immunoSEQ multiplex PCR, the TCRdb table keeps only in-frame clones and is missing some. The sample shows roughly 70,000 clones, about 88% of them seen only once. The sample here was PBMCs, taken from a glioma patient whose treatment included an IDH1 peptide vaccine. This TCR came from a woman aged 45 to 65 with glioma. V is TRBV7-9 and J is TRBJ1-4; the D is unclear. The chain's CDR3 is CASSLDLREGKLFF. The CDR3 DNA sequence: TGTGCCAGCAGCTTAGATCTACGGGAGGGAAAACTGTTTTTT.